Sequencing of this T cell receptor beta chain was carried out in a study of response to subunit inactivated influenza vaccine. Concerning this clonotype itself: What it binds is not known.

Study-wide findings and caveats: Authors suggested each seasonal influenza vaccination recruits few new T cells.

MiXCR, applied by TCRdb to the RT-PCR reads, yields one record per CDR3 protein. The sample shows 550,000 to 650,000 distinct CDR3 sequences, around 11% of them seen only once. This CDR3 comprises 15 residues. With V trimmed by 3 bases and J by 2 bases, 4 bases remained unmatched. Germline V gene lookup returns CDR1 MGHRA and CDR2 YSYEKL. The J gene is TRBJ2-4, the V gene TRBV4-1, with TRBD1 identical over 7 bases. Sequenced material: PBMCs from blood, taken on the day of vaccination. This TCR was recovered from a man between 50 and 59 years old who received an inactivated influenza vaccine. The CDR3 sequence is CASSHFRGTKNIQYF. CDR3 sequence (DNA): TGCGCCAGCAGCCACTTCAGGGGGACCAAAAACATTCAGTACTTC.